The 13 T cell receptor beta chains listed next were all sequenced from one sample in a study of blood T cell repertoires in COVID-19. Data came from immunoSEQ multiplex PCR; TCRdb stores just in-frame clones and leaves some out. The data show around 190,000 clones, around 83% seen once. Input material: peripheral blood. All receptors derive from a woman in her 70s with COVID-19, enrolled during active disease.

This chain connects TRBV5-6 to TRBJ2-6; tentatively, D is TRBD2 (6 bases). Germline V gives CDR1 SGHDT, CDR2 YYEEEE. V lost 6 bases, J lost 4 bases, and 23 bases lay in between. The CDR3 sequence is 18 residues long. The CDR3 DNA is TGTGCCAGCAAACCAGAGCCGGGACTCAAAACCGGGGCCAACGTCCTGACTTTC. Its translation: CASKPEPGLKTGANVLTF.

The chain combines TRBV24-1 with TRBJ2-2; D is ambiguous. The length of the CDR3 is 13 residues. Germline CDR1 and CDR2: KGHDR and SFDVKD. V lost 9 bases to trimming and J lost 6 bases, with 13 bases between them. The CDR3 DNA reads as TGTGCCACCGGTAGTCTGGGCCCCGGGGAGCTGTTTTTT. Its protein is CATGSLGPGELFF.

This rearrangement joins TRBV3-1 (or the pseudogene TRBV3-2) to TRBJ2-1; unclear D gene. Germline V gives CDR1 LGHDT, CDR2 YNNKEL (reference sequence). The V and J ends lost 1 base and 3 bases respectively, with 10 bases between them. The CDR3 sequence is 15 residues long. The CDR3 coding sequence is TGTGCCAGCAGCCAAGGCGCGCATATCTACAATGAGCAGTTCTTC. Protein sequence: CASSQGAHIYNEQFF.

V usage is TRBV19 and J usage is TRBJ2-7, with D tentatively TRBD2 (5 bases). The CDR3 length is 12 residues. The V end was cut by 5 bases, the J end by 2 bases, with 7 bases between. Germline CDR1 and CDR2: LNHDA and SQIVND (reference sequence). CDR3 coding DNA: TGTGCCAGTAGTCAGACTACCTACGAGCAGTACTTC. This sequence encodes CASSQTTYEQYF.

The chain links TRBV28 to TRBJ2-3, with 10 bases lining up with TRBD2. With V trimmed by 0 bases and J by 3 bases, 6 bases remained unmatched. Germline CDR1 MDHEN, CDR2 SYDVKM. This CDR3 contains 17 residues. CDR3 DNA: TGTGCCAGCAGTTTATGGGCTAGCGGGAGTGGGACAGATACGCAGTATTTT. Translation gives CASSLWASGSGTDTQYF.

A single count supports this clone. This chain joins TRBV6-5 and TRBJ1-2; TRBD1 matches at 7 bases. The trim removed 4 bases at V and 8 bases at J, leaving 10 bases unmatched. This CDR3 contains 14 residues. CDR1 and CDR2 (germline): MNHEY, SVGAGI. The CDR3 DNA reads as TGTGCCAGCAGTTCCTATTACAGGGGAATCGGCTACACCTTC. Translated: CASSSYYRGIGYTF.

The genes are TRBV5-1 and TRBJ1-4; D not certain. This CDR3 has 14 residues. The germline gives CDR1 SGHRS, CDR2 YFSETQ. The V and J ends lost 3 bases and 0 bases respectively, with 6 bases between them. The CDR3, as DNA: TGCGCCAGCAGCTCGTATTCAACTAATGAAAAACTGTTTTTT. Residues: CASSSYSTNEKLFF.

The V call is TRBV27, the J call TRBJ2-1; 8 bases agree with TRBD1. Germline CDR1 reads MNHEY; CDR2 reads SMNVEV (reference sequence). V trimming: 5 bases; J trimming: 4 bases; junction bases outside the gene matches: 7. The CDR3 spans 15 residues. Here the CDR3 reads CASSPDRGRYNEQFF. The CDR3 nucleotides read TGTGCCAGCAGTCCAGACAGGGGCAGGTACAATGAGCAGTTCTTC.

In DNA form, the CDR3 reads TGTGCCAGCAGCTCAGTACCCCGGGACAGCTATTTCTTCTATGGCTACACCTTC. This gives the protein CASSSVPRDSYFFYGYTF. The rearrangement links TRBV7-6 to TRBJ1-2; 7 bases map to TRBD1. V shed 4 bases and J 4 bases; nucleotides not matched to a gene: 18. The CDR3 extends over 18 amino acids. Per germline, CDR1 SGHVS and CDR2 FNYEAQ.

The V call is TRBV10-3, the J call TRBJ1-2, with a tentative D call TRBD1 (5 bases). Germline V lookup: CDR1 ENHRY, CDR2 SYGVKD. V was shortened by 2 bases and J by 8 bases, with 21 bases between the two germline ends. The CDR3 consists of 16 residues. The CDR3: CAISEKWAGNLLGYTF. CDR3 sequence (DNA): TGTGCCATCAGTGAGAAATGGGCAGGGAACCTGCTCGGCTACACCTTC.

This clone came up a few times. The chain employs TRBV5-1 and TRBJ1-1; D is uncertain. Trimming took 0 bases from V and 4 from J, leaving 13 bases between them. Germline CDR1 and CDR2: SGHRS and YFSETQ. The CDR3 sequence is 15 residues long. This chain's CDR3 is CASSLGGPVVTEAFF. The CDR3 DNA sequence: TGCGCCAGCAGCTTGGGAGGGCCAGTGGTCACTGAAGCTTTCTTT. The full variable domain, with the rest looked up from reference TRBV5-1 and TRBJ1-1, is KAGVTQTPRYLIKTRGQQVTLSCSPISGHRSVSWYQQTPGQGLQFLFEYFSETQRNKGNFPGRFSGRQFSNSRSEMNVSTLELGDSALYLCASSLGGPVVTEAFFGQGTRLTVV.

This chain links TRBV28 with TRBJ1-2; D remains ambiguous. Germline CDR1 is MDHEN and CDR2 is SYDVKM. V was pared by 4 bases and J by 4 bases, with 16 bases between. The CDR3 sequence is 15 residues long. The chain's CDR3 is CASSWASVNLYGYTF. In nucleotides, the CDR3 is TGTGCCAGCAGTTGGGCCTCGGTGAACCTCTATGGCTACACCTTC.

This sequence joins TRBV20-1 and TRBJ1-5; 7 bases align to TRBD1. The CDR3 has 15 residues. Per germline, CDR1 DFQATT and CDR2 SNEGSKA (reference sequence). With V trimmed by 3 bases and J by 4 bases, 9 bases remained unmatched. The CDR3 DNA reads as TGCAGTGCTAGTGTTACGGCAGGGGGAAATCAGCCCCAGCATTTT. Protein sequence: CSASVTAGGNQPQHF.